The 31 T cell receptor beta chains below were found in one sample sequenced in a study of cytomegalovirus exposure and HLA in healthy donors. PCR was performed using 60 Vbeta and 13 Jbeta primers. TCRdb's copy holds only in-frame clones and misses some; the assay was immunoSEQ multiplex PCR. The sample shows 150,000 to 200,000 clones, around 80% of them seen only once. Sequenced material: PBMCs. The receptor set was obtained from a girl between 5 and 17 years old in good health and CMV-seropositive.

A few counts support this clone. The V and J genes are TRBV27 and TRBJ1-2; D gene uncertain. Trimming took 3 bases from V and 0 from J, leaving 8 bases between them. The germline V gene has CDR1 MNHEY and CDR2 SMNVEV (reference sequence). The CDR3 has 14 residues. The CDR3 DNA reads as TGTGCCAGCAGTTTCGACATTTCTAACTATGGCTACACCTTC. This codes for CASSFDISNYGYTF.

The chain links TRBV4-3 to TRBJ2-7, with 7 bases fitting TRBD2. Germline CDR1 reads LGHNA; CDR2 reads YSLEER. The ends lost 4 bases at V and 0 bases at J; junction bases unmatched: 18. The CDR3 loop spans 19 amino acids. In DNA, the CDR3 is TGCGCCAGCAGCCTTACCGGGACTACCGACCCAATACTCTCCTACGAGCAGTACTTC. This encodes CASSLTGTTDPILSYEQYF.

This chain uses TRBV5-1 with TRBJ2-7, with D possibly matching TRBD1 (6 bases). Germline V gene sequence: CDR1 SGHRS, CDR2 YFSETQ. This CDR3 region has 13 residues. The V end was cut by 4 bases, the J end by 5 bases, with 13 bases between. The CDR3 coding sequence is TGCGCCAGCAGCCAGACAGGTTTCAACGAGCAGTACTTC. Its translation is CASSQTGFNEQYF.

As to this clone: A junction boundary mismatches the germline segment, possibly from a read error. The V gene is TRBV10-3, the J gene TRBJ1-2, with a possible D match to TRBD1 (5 bases). From germline, CDR1 is ENHRY and CDR2 SYGVKD. The CDR3 extends over 14 amino acids. CDR3 bases: TGTGCCATCAGTGACGGTGCAGGGCACTACGGCTACACCTTC. It is translated as CAISDGAGHYGYTF.

This sequence joins TRBV19 and TRBJ2-3; D possibly corresponds to TRBD2 (5 bases). Deletions cut 5 bases from V and 0 bases from J, with 9 bases between. Per germline, CDR1 LNHDA and CDR2 SQIVND (reference sequence). The CDR3 contains 14 residues. The CDR3 sequence: CASSEGGSTDTQYF. In DNA form, the CDR3 reads TGTGCCAGTAGTGAGGGCGGGAGCACAGATACGCAGTATTTT.

V and J are TRBV25-1 and TRBJ2-5, with TRBD2 matching 8 bases. Germline lookup yields CDR1 MGHDK and CDR2 SYGVNS. Trimming took 3 bases from V and 5 from J; bases not matched to a gene: 8. The CDR3 sequence is 15 residues long. The CDR3 DNA follows: TGTGCCAGCAGTGAGGGTGGCGGGAGGCGGGAGACCCAGTACTTC. Its translation: CASSEGGGRRETQYF.

The rearrangement links TRBV7-2 to TRBJ1-3; D gene uncertain. The V and J ends lost 9 bases and 0 bases respectively, with 15 bases between them. CDR3 length: 15 amino acids. Germline-derived CDR1 and CDR2 are SGHTA and FQGNSA. The CDR3 region has the DNA TGTGCCAGTTCCCCCCCAGATAACTCTGGAAACACCATATATTTT. Its translation is CASSPPDNSGNTIYF.

J is TRBJ2-5 and V is TRBV28; tentative D call: TRBD1 (6 bases). V lost 5 bases and J 2 bases, leaving 15 bases between the germline ends. This CDR3 has 15 amino acids. Germline CDR1 MDHEN, CDR2 SYDVKM. CDR3 in DNA: TGTGCCAGCAGTCCCACCTACAGGGAACAAGAGACCCAGTACTTC. Protein product: CASSPTYREQETQYF.

This clone occurred a few times. The V call is TRBV7-6, the J call TRBJ2-2, with D maybe TRBD1 (7 bases). CDR3 size: 15 residues. Per germline, CDR1 SGHVS and CDR2 FNYEAQ. V was clipped by 1 base and J by 6 bases, with 12 bases between them. The CDR3 protein is CASSLGQGGPGELFF. DNA of the CDR3: TGTGCCAGCAGCTTAGGCCAGGGGGGCCCCGGGGAGCTGTTTTTT.

The chain recombines TRBV10-2 with TRBJ2-7; D unresolved. The CDR3 is 15 amino acids. V shed 3 bases and J shed 2 bases, with 14 bases lying between them. Germline CDR1 reads WSHSY; CDR2 reads SAAADI. CDR3 sequence (DNA): TGCGCCAGCAGTGAAGCAGCGACCGGAACCTACGAGCAGTACTTC. Translation: CASSEAATGTYEQYF.

The J gene is TRBJ2-7, the V gene TRBV30, with 7 nucleotides matching TRBD1. This CDR3 is 11 amino acids long. V dropped 5 bases and J dropped 5; count of bases not matched to a gene: 3. Germline V CDR1 and CDR2: GTSNPN, SVGIG (reference sequence). CDR3 sequence: CAWDRDHEQYF. In DNA form, the CDR3 reads TGTGCCTGGGACAGGGATCACGAGCAGTACTTC.

This chain connects TRBV10-2 to TRBJ2-7; no clear D. The CDR3 totals 15 residues. V lost 7 bases to trimming and J lost 2 bases, with 18 bases between them. Germline values: CDR1 WSHSY, CDR2 SAAADI. Here the CDR3 DNA reads TGCGCCAGCACCGGGTTAAGGAACCTGGCCTACGAGCAGTACTTC. This codes for CASTGLRNLAYEQYF.

The chain employs TRBV27 and TRBJ2-7; 11 bases align to TRBD1. The CDR3 totals 14 residues. The V gene end was trimmed by 3 bases and the J gene end by 4 bases; junction bases not matched to a gene: 2. Germline V CDR1 and CDR2: MNHEY, SMNVEV (reference sequence). For the CDR3, the DNA is TGTGCCAGCAGTTTTGGGACAGGGGGTTACGAGCAGTACTTC. This gives the protein CASSFGTGGYEQYF.

The chain's CDR3 is CASSPYVAPNTEAFF. The CDR3 bases are TGCGCCAGCAGCCCTTACGTAGCCCCGAACACTGAAGCTTTCTTT. The gene calls are TRBV4-1 and TRBJ1-1; D not resolved. Trimming left V 4 bases short and J 1 base short, with 13 bases between. There are 15 residues in the CDR3. Germline V gene sequence: CDR1 MGHRA, CDR2 YSYEKL.

The chain joins TRBV10-2 to TRBJ1-4; TRBD1 agrees at 9 bases. Germline values: CDR1 WSHSY, CDR2 SAAADI. The CDR3 totals 16 residues. The J segment lost 6 bases and the V segment lost 0 bases, leaving 5 bases of the junction unmatched. In DNA form, the CDR3 reads TGCGCCAGCAGTGAGTCTTCCAGGACAGGGGATGAAAAACTGTTTTTT. It translates to CASSESSRTGDEKLFF.

The V and J genes are TRBV7-2 and TRBJ2-1; TRBD2 aligns across 13 bases. J gave up 6 bases and V 1 base, and 0 bases lay outside the gene matches. CDR1 and CDR2 (germline): SGHTA, FQGNSA. This CDR3 comprises 15 residues. The CDR3 sequence is CASSLGLAGGNEQFF. As DNA, the CDR3 is TGTGCCAGCAGCTTAGGACTAGCGGGAGGCAATGAGCAGTTCTTC.

This chain links TRBV9 with TRBJ2-3; TRBD2 is a possible D gene (7 bases). The CDR3 extends over 16 amino acids. V was cut by 3 bases and J by 5 bases, with 19 bases left in between. Germline V gene sequence: CDR1 SGDLS, CDR2 YYNGEE. CDR3 region: CASSAEGGGSEDTQYF. CDR3 sequence (DNA): TGTGCCAGCAGCGCGGAAGGGGGAGGGTCCGAAGATACGCAGTATTTT.

The chain employs TRBV11-1 and TRBJ1-1; tentatively, D is TRBD1 (5 bases). Germline assignment: CDR1 SGHAT and CDR2 FQDESV (reference sequence). V was trimmed by 1 base and J by 5 bases, leaving 17 bases between them. The CDR3 runs 16 residues. The DNA for the CDR3 is TGTGCCAGCAGCTTAGACCCCAAAGGGGCACGGACTGAAGCTTTCTTT. Translated: CASSLDPKGARTEAFF.

The chain employs TRBV10-3 and TRBJ2-7, with 7 bases matching TRBD1. The CDR3 extends over 14 amino acids. Germline values: CDR1 ENHRY, CDR2 SYGVKD. With V trimmed by 7 bases and J by 6 bases, 12 bases remained unmatched. The CDR3: CAITEGGSSGEQYF. CDR3 nucleotides: TGTGCCATCACCGAAGGGGGCTCCTCTGGCGAGCAGTACTTC.

The chain recombines TRBV7-6 with TRBJ1-2; D gene ambiguous. Germline V CDR1 and CDR2: SGHVS, FNYEAQ. Trimming removed 1 base at V and 3 bases at J, with 12 bases between. CDR3 length: 15 residues. CDR3 in DNA: TGTGCCAGCAGCTTAGTCCCCCAGGTCGACTATGGCTACACCTTC. Translation gives CASSLVPQVDYGYTF. Based on the CDR3 plus reference TRBV7-6 and TRBJ1-2, the full variable domain is GAGVSQSPRYKVTKRGQDVALRCDPISGHVSLYWYRQALGQGPEFLTYFNYEAQQDKSGLPNDRFSAERPEGSISTLTIQRTEQRDSAMYRCASSLVPQVDYGYTFGSGTRLTVV.

The chain employs TRBV18 and TRBJ2-7, with 9 bases fitting TRBD1. Unmatched junction bases numbered 16, after V lost 6 bases and J lost 7 bases. Germline CDR1 KGHSH, CDR2 LQKENI. The CDR3 is 16 amino acids. CDR3 protein: CASSPSSFEGQGEQYF. The CDR3 region has the DNA TGTGCCAGCTCCCCAAGCTCCTTCGAGGGACAGGGAGAGCAGTACTTC.

The chain joins TRBV27 to TRBJ2-1; 12 nucleotides match TRBD2. Germline CDR1 MNHEY, CDR2 SMNVEV (reference sequence). Losses at the gene ends were 5 bases for V and 4 bases for J; bases not matched to a gene: 12. The CDR3 contains 18 residues. CDR3: CASSPLTTSGRSYNEQFF. The CDR3 DNA is TGTGCCAGCAGTCCCCTCACCACTAGCGGGAGGTCTTACAATGAGCAGTTCTTC.

The rearrangement uses TRBV27 and TRBJ2-7, with TRBD1 matching over 9 bases. The CDR3 contains 16 residues. Per the germline V gene, CDR1 is MNHEY and CDR2 is SMNVEV (reference sequence). J gave up 4 bases and V 3 bases, and 10 bases lay outside the gene matches. CDR3 nucleotides: TGTGCCAGCAGTTTCCACGCCAGGGGACAGGGATACGAGCAGTACTTC. It translates to CASSFHARGQGYEQYF.

The chain recombines TRBV28 with TRBJ2-5, with 7 bases fitting TRBD1. V gave up 3 bases and J gave up 1 base; unmatched junction bases: 5. This CDR3 is 15 amino acids long. Per the germline V gene, CDR1 is MDHEN and CDR2 is SYDVKM. The CDR3 nucleotides read TGTGCCAGCAGTTTCTTCCGGGACAGCCAAGAGACCCAGTACTTC. This translates into CASSFFRDSQETQYF.

V is TRBV7-6 and J is TRBJ2-1, with TRBD2 matching 7 bases. This CDR3 contains 15 residues. Losses at the gene ends were 5 bases for V and 4 bases for J; bases not matched to a gene: 8. CDR1 and CDR2 (germline): SGHVS, FNYEAQ. The CDR3 protein is CASSPSSGPYNEQFF. In DNA, the CDR3 is TGTGCCAGCAGCCCATCTAGCGGACCATACAATGAGCAGTTCTTC.

This rearrangement joins TRBV30 to TRBJ2-7; 12 positions agree with TRBD2. Trimming took 0 bases from V and 4 from J; bases not matched to a gene: 4. This CDR3 is 15 amino acids long. CDR1 and CDR2 from the germline V gene are GTSNPN and SVGIG (reference sequence). The CDR3 region is CAWSVGLAGTYEQYF. The CDR3 DNA sequence: TGTGCCTGGAGTGTTGGACTAGCGGGAACTTACGAGCAGTACTTC.

The chain recombines TRBV25-1 with TRBJ1-1; D is unclear. The CDR3 sequence is 13 residues long. V was trimmed by 6 bases and J by 5 bases, leaving 13 bases between them. CDR1 and CDR2 (germline): MGHDK, SYGVNS. CDR3 loop: CASSEKRRTEAFF. The CDR3 DNA is TGTGCCAGCAGCGAAAAGAGGAGGACTGAAGCTTTCTTT.

V and J are TRBV10-3 and TRBJ2-7; D not certain. V was cut by 5 bases and J by 6 bases, with 17 bases left in between. The CDR3 runs 14 residues. Germline loops: CDR1 ENHRY, CDR2 SYGVKD. CDR3 bases: TGTGCCATCAGTAGTAGCTCTAATCGTGGCGAGCAGTACTTC. This translates into CAISSSSNRGEQYF.

The rearrangement joins TRBV19 to TRBJ2-1, with 7 bases fitting TRBD2. The CDR3 loop spans 16 amino acids. V shed 3 bases and J 3 bases; nucleotides not matched to a gene: 8. Per germline, CDR1 LNHDA and CDR2 SQIVND (reference sequence). This CDR3 reads CASSIDSGSYYNEQFF. Here the CDR3 DNA reads TGTGCCAGTAGTATCGATAGCGGGTCTTACTACAATGAGCAGTTCTTC.

This clone has just a few counts. The V and J genes are TRBV19 and TRBJ2-7; D not certain. V was cut by 0 bases and J by 3 bases, with 6 bases left in between. The length of the CDR3 is 13 residues. Germline V gives CDR1 LNHDA, CDR2 SQIVND (reference sequence). The chain's CDR3 is CASSIEKSYEQYF. In DNA, the CDR3 is TGTGCCAGTAGTATAGAGAAGAGCTACGAGCAGTACTTC. Looking up the rest from reference TRBV19 and TRBJ2-7 gives the full variable domain: DGGITQSPKYLFRKEGQNVTLSCEQNLNHDAMYWYRQDPGQGLRLIYYSQIVNDFQKGDIAEGYSVSREKKESFPLTVTSAQKNPTAFYLCASSIEKSYEQYFGPGTRLTVT.

This chain connects TRBV5-6 to TRBJ2-1; 12 nucleotides match TRBD2. The germline V gene encodes CDR1 SGHDT and CDR2 YYEEEE. The V and J ends lost 1 base and 8 bases, in that order; junction bases with no gene match: 16. The CDR3 is 19 amino acids. The CDR3 is CASSLLRGVASGRAHEQFF. The CDR3 nucleotides read TGTGCCAGCAGCTTGTTAAGAGGGGTGGCTAGCGGGAGGGCCCATGAGCAGTTCTTC.